This T cell receptor beta chain was identified in a study of OX40 agonist ivuxolimab in advanced cancers. Broader study findings: Expansion of clones was among the lowest in partial responders at 0.1-3.0 mg/kg. Among T cells, CD8+ cells averaged more expanded clones than CD4+ cells.

A remark on this clone: Its antigen is undetermined.

Using immunoSEQ multiplex PCR, the repertoire was profiled, and TCRdb retains in-frame clones only, with some absent. Altogether 65,000 to 80,000 clones are present, about 89% being singletons, with the ten largest covering about 0.3%. The CDR3 totals 15 residues. V lost 6 bases to trimming and J lost 0 bases; unmatched junction nucleotides: 5. Germline lookup yields CDR1 LGHNT and CDR2 FRNRAP. The sequencing here drew on CD4+ or CD8+ T cells sorted from blood, taken in a trial of the OX40 agonist ivuxolimab. This receptor was obtained from an adult with an advanced solid tumor such as melanoma, head and neck, liver or kidney cancer. The chain recombines TRBV12-5 with TRBJ1-3; 7 bases map to TRBD1. This CDR3 is CASGGGTVSGNTIYF. Here the CDR3 DNA reads TGTGCTAGTGGGGGAGGGACAGTCTCTGGAAACACCATATATTTT.